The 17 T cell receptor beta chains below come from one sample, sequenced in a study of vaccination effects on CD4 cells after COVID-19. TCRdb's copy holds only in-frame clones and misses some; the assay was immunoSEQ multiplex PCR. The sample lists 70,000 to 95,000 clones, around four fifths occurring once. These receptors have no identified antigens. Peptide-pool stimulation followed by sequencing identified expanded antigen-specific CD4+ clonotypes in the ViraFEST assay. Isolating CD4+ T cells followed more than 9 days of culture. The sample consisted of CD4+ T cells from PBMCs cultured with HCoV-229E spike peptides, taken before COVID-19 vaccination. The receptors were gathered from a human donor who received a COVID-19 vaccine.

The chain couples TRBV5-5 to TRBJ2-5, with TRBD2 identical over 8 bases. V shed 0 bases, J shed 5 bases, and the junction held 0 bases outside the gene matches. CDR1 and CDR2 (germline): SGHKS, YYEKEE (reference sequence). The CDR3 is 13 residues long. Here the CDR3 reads CASSLASGETQYF. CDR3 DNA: TGTGCCAGCAGCTTGGCTAGCGGGGAGACCCAGTACTTC.

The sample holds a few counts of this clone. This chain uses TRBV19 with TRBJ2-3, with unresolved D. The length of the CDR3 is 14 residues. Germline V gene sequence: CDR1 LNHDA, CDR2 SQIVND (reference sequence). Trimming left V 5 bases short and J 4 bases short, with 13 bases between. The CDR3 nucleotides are TGTGCCAGTAGTGACAATTGGGTGGCAGATACGCAGTATTTT. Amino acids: CASSDNWVADTQYF.

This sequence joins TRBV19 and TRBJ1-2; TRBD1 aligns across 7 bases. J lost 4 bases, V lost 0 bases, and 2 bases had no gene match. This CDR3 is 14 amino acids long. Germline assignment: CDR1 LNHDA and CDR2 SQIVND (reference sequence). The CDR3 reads CASSIEGDSYGYTF. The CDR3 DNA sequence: TGTGCCAGTAGTATAGAGGGGGACAGCTATGGCTACACCTTC.

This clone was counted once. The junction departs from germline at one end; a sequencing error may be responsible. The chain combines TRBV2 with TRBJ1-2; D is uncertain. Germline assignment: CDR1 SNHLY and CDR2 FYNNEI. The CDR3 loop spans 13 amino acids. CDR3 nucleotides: TGTGCCAGCAGTGAATTGGGGAACTCTGGCTACACCTTC. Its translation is CASSELGNSGYTF. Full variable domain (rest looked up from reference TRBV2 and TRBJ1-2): EPEVTQTPSHQVTQMGQEVILRCVPISNHLYFYWYRQILGQKVEFLVSFYNNEISEKSEIFDDQFSVERPDGSNFTLKIRSTKLEDSAMYFCASSELGNSGYTFGSGTRLTVV.

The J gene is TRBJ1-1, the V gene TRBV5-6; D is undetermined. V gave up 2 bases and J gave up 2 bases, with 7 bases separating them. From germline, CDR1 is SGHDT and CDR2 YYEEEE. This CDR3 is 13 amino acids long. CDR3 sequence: CASSFRGNTEAFF. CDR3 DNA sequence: TGTGCCAGCAGCTTCCGGGGAAACACTGAAGCTTTCTTT.

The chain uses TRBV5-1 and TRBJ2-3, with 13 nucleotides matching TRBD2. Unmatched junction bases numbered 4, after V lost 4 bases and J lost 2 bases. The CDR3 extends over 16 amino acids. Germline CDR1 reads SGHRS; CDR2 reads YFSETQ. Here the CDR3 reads CASSELAGGTTDTQYF. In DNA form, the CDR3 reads TGCGCCAGCAGCGAACTAGCGGGGGGGACCACAGATACGCAGTATTTT.

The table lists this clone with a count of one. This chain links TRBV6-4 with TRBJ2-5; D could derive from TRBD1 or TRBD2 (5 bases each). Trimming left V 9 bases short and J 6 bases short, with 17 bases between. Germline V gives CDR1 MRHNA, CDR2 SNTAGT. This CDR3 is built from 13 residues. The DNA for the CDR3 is TGTGCCAGTCAGGGACCACGGCTGCAGACCCAGTACTTC. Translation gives CASQGPRLQTQYF.

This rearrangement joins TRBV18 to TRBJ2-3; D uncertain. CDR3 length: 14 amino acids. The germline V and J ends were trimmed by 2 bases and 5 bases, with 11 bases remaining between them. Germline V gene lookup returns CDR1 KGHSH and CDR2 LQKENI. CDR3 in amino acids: CASSPFEVGDTQYF. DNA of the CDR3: TGTGCCAGCTCACCATTCGAGGTTGGAGATACGCAGTATTTT.

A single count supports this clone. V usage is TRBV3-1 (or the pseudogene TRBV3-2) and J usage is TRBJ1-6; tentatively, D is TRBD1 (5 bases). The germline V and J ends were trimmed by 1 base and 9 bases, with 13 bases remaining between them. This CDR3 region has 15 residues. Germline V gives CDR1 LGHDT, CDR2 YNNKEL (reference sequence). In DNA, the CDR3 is TGTGCCAGCAGCCAAGTCGGCAGGGCTGGTTCACCCCTCCACTTT. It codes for CASSQVGRAGSPLHF.

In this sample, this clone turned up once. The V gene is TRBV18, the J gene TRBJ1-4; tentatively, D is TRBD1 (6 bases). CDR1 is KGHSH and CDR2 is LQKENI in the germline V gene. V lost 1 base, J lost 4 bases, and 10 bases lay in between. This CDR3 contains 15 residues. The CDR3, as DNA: TGTGCCAGCTCACCACGGACAGATAGTAATGAAAAACTGTTTTTT. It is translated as CASSPRTDSNEKLFF.

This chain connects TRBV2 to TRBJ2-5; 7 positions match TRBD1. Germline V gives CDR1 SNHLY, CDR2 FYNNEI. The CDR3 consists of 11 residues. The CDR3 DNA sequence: TGTTCCGCAGGGACAGAAGAGACCCAGTACTTC. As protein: CSAGTEETQYF.

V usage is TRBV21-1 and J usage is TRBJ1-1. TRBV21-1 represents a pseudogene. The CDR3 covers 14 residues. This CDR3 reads CASSAAGGNTEAFF. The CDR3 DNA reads TGTGCCAGCAGCGCTGCGGGGGGGAACACTGAAGCTTTCTTT.

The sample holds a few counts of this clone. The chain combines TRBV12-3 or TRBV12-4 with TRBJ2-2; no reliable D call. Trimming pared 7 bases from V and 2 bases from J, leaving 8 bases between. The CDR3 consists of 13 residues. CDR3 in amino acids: CASKKVNTGELFF. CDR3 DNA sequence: TGTGCCAGCAAGAAGGTCAACACCGGGGAGCTGTTTTTT.

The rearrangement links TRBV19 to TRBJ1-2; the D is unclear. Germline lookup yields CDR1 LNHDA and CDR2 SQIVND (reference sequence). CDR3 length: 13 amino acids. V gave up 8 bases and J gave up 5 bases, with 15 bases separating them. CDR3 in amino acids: CASEITGVYGYTF. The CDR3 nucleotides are TGTGCCAGTGAGATTACGGGTGTTTATGGCTACACCTTC.

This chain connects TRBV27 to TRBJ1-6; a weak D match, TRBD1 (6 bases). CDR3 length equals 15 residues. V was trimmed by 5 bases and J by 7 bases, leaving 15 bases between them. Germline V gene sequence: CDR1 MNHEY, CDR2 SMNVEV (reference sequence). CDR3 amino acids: CASSPPGQKNSPLHF. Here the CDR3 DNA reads TGTGCCAGCAGTCCTCCGGGACAAAAAAATTCACCCCTCCACTTT.

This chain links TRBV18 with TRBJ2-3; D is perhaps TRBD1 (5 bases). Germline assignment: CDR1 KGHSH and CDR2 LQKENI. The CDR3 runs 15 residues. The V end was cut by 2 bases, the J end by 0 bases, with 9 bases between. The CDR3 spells CASSPATDSTDTQYF. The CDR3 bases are TGTGCCAGCTCACCAGCGACAGATAGCACAGATACGCAGTATTTT.

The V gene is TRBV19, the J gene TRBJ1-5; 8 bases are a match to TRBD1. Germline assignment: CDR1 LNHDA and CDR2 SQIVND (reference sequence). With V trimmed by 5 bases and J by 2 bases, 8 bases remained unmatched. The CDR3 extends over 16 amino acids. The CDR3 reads CASSPRTGLGNQPQHF. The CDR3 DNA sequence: TGTGCCAGTAGTCCACGGACAGGGTTGGGCAATCAGCCCCAGCATTTT. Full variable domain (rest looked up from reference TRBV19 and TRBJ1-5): DGGITQSPKYLFRKEGQNVTLSCEQNLNHDAMYWYRQDPGQGLRLIYYSQIVNDFQKGDIAEGYSVSREKKESFPLTVTSAQKNPTAFYLCASSPRTGLGNQPQHFGDGTRLSIL.